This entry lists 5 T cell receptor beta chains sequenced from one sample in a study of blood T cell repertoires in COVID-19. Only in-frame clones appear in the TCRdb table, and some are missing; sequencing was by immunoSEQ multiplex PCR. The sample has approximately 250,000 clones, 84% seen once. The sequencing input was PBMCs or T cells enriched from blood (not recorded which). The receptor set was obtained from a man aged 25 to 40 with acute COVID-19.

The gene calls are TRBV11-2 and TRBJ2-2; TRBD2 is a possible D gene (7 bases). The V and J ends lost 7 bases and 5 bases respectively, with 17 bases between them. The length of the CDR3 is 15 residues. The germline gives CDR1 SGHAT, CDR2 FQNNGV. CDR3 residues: CASTKWGGRTGELFF. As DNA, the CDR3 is TGTGCCAGCACCAAGTGGGGGGGCCGAACCGGGGAGCTGTTTTTT.

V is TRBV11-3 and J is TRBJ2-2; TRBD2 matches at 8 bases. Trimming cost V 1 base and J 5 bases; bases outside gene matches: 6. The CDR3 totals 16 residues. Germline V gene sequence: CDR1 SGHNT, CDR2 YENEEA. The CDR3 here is CASSLGTGGATGELFF. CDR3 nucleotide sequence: TGTGCCAGCAGCTTAGGAACCGGGGGGGCAACCGGGGAGCTGTTTTTT.

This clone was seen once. This chain's CDR3 is CASSSGTRTETQYF. The CDR3 nucleotides read TGTGCCAGCAGCTCTGGGACTAGGACGGAGACCCAGTACTTC. The rearrangement links TRBV4-2 to TRBJ2-5; TRBD2 matches at 8 bases. Germline CDR1 and CDR2: LGHNA and YNFKEQ. J was trimmed by 5 bases and V by 5 bases; bases with no gene match: 7. CDR3 length: 14 amino acids.

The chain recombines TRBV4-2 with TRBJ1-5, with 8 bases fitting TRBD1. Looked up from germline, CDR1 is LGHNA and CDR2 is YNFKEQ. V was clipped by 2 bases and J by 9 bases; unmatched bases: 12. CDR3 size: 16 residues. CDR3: CASSQSPGQDMWPQHF. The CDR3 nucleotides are TGTGCCAGCAGCCAATCTCCGGGACAGGATATGTGGCCCCAGCATTTT.

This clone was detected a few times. CDR3 residues: CASSQGAPSGNTIYF. CDR3 DNA sequence: TGCGCCAGCAGCCAAGGGGCCCCCTCTGGAAACACCATATATTTT. The genes are TRBV4-1 and TRBJ1-3, with D unresolved. The germline V gene has CDR1 MGHRA and CDR2 YSYEKL. V gave up 1 base and J gave up 0 bases, with 7 bases separating them. This CDR3 is 15 amino acids long.